Each of the 8 T cell receptor beta chains below was sequenced from the same sample in a study of glioma-infiltrating T cells after dendritic cell vaccination. Sample time point: after dendritic cell vaccination, including at tumor progression/relapse. Method: immunoSEQ multiplex PCR; TCRdb's copy keeps in-frame clones and lacks some. This table holds tens of thousands of clones, around 91% found once. The input for sequencing was blood, taken after dendritic cell vaccination. These receptors were obtained from a human donor with glioblastoma.

The V gene is TRBV10-3, the J gene TRBJ2-7, with 8 bases aligning to TRBD2. The J segment lost 5 bases and the V segment lost 10 bases, leaving 10 bases of the junction unmatched. Germline lookup yields CDR1 ENHRY and CDR2 SYGVKD. This CDR3 is 13 amino acids long. This chain's CDR3 is CATLERGGNEQYF. The CDR3 nucleotides are TGTGCCACCCTCGAACGCGGGGGGAACGAGCAGTACTTC.

This clone was found once. This chain links TRBV7-2 with TRBJ1-5; TRBD1 might be the D (5 bases). The germline gives CDR1 SGHTA, CDR2 FQGNSA. This CDR3 is 15 amino acids long. V lost 5 bases, J lost 5 bases, and 16 bases lay in between. CDR3 DNA sequence: TGTGCCAGCAGCCCACAGGCTGGAGATTATCAGCCCCAGCATTTT. It codes for CASSPQAGDYQPQHF.

The CDR3 region is CASTPYRTSVTDTQYF. CDR3 nucleotides: TGTGCCAGCACCCCCTACCGGACTAGCGTGACAGATACGCAGTATTTT. This chain connects TRBV5-4 to TRBJ2-3; TRBD2 matches 9 bases. This CDR3 spans 16 amino acids. Germline lookup yields CDR1 SGHNT and CDR2 YYREEE (reference sequence). The junction had 11 bases not matched to a gene; V was cut back by 6 bases and J by 3 bases.

The rearrangement links TRBV5-6 to TRBJ2-1; TRBD2 might be the D (6 bases). V lost 6 bases, J lost 1 base, and 14 bases lay in between. The CDR3 is made up of 15 amino acids. CDR1 and CDR2 (germline): SGHDT, YYEEEE. For the CDR3, the DNA is TGTGCCAGCACCCAGGCGGGAATTTCCTACAATGAGCAGTTCTTC. It translates to CASTQAGISYNEQFF. Combining the CDR3 with reference TRBV5-6 and TRBJ2-1 gives the whole variable domain DAGVTQSPTHLIKTRGQQVTLRCSPKSGHDTVSWYQQALGQGPQFIFQYYEEEERQRGNFPDRFSGHQFPNYSSELNVNALLLGDSALYLCASTQAGISYNEQFFGPGTRLTVL.

The rearrangement links TRBV9 to TRBJ1-1; D perhaps matches TRBD1 (5 bases). The germline gives CDR1 SGDLS, CDR2 YYNGEE. Trimming shortened V by 0 bases and J by 2 bases, and 11 bases separated the two germline ends. CDR3 length: 15 residues. CDR3 nucleotides: TGTGCCAGCAGCGTAGGTCAAGGGGCCAACACTGAAGCTTTCTTT. As protein: CASSVGQGANTEAFF.

This clone occurred a few times. The chain uses TRBV29-1 and TRBJ2-3; 9 bases fit TRBD2. Germline assignment: CDR1 SQVTM and CDR2 ANQGSEA. V trimming: 0 bases; J trimming: 0 bases; junction bases outside the gene matches: 10. This CDR3 has 18 residues. The CDR3 DNA is TGCAGCGTTGAAGATTGGGAGTCTAGCGGGGTCAGCACAGATACGCAGTATTTT. It codes for CSVEDWESSGVSTDTQYF.

The chain uses TRBV4-1 and TRBJ2-7, with 11 bases fitting TRBD1. CDR3 length: 14 amino acids. Losses at the gene ends were 7 bases for V and 3 bases for J; bases not matched to a gene: 5. Germline V gene sequence: CDR1 MGHRA, CDR2 YSYEKL. The CDR3 DNA reads TGCGCCAGCAACCCGGACAGGGGGCACTACGAGCAGTACTTC. As protein: CASNPDRGHYEQYF.

This clone was detected only once. The CDR3 coding sequence is TGTGCCAGCAGAGAACAGTCCGTCAACACTGAAGCTTTCTTT. Amino acid sequence: CASREQSVNTEAFF. The chain is built from TRBV2 and TRBJ1-1; D gene ambiguous. Germline values: CDR1 SNHLY, CDR2 FYNNEI. The V and J ends lost 6 bases and 2 bases respectively, with 13 bases between them. The CDR3 is made up of 14 amino acids.